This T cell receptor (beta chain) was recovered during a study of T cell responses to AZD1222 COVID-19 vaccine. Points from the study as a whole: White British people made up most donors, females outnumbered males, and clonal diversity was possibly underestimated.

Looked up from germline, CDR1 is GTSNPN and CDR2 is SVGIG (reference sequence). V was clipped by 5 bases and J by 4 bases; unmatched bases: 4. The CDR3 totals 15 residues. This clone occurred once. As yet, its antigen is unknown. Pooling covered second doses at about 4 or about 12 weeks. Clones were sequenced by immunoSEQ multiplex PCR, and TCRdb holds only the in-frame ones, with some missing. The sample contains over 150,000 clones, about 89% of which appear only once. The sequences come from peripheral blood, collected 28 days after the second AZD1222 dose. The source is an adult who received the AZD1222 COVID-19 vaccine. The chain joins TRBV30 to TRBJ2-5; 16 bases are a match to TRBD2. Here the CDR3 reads CAWGTSGRAPETQYF. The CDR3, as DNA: TGTGCCTGGGGGACTAGCGGGAGGGCCCCAGAGACCCAGTACTTC.